The 21 T cell receptor beta chains given below trace back to one sample, sequenced in a study of human T cells and chemical hapten exposure. Each CDR3 protein gets one entry after TCRdb re-called the RACE reads with MiXCR. In the table there are more than 300,000 distinct CDR3 sequences, around 5.5% of which are singletons. The time point was: pre-sensitization, week 0. The treatment denotes: therapeutic diphenylcyclopropenone sensitization with weekly scalp DPC. Sequencing was performed on whole blood, taken in connection with sensitization to the hapten diphenylcyclopropenone (DPC). The receptors derive from a woman aged 18-29 years with alopecia areata. Some clones in this sample may be carry-over from other donors' samples.

This clonotype was seen ten or more times. J is TRBJ2-7 and V is TRBV6-1; 15 bases fit TRBD2. CDR1 is MNHNS and CDR2 is SASEGT in the germline V gene. The CDR3 totals 19 residues. V shed 2 bases and J 2 bases; nucleotides not matched to a gene: 10. The DNA of the CDR3 is TGTGCCAGCAGTGAAAGTTGGACTAGCGGGGGGGTGACTACCTACGAGCAGTACTTC. As protein: CASSESWTSGGVTTYEQYF.

This clonotype has more than one count but fewer than ten. The rearrangement links TRBV4-3 to TRBJ1-6, with D possibly TRBD1 on 5 matching bases. This CDR3 is 17 amino acids long. Per germline, CDR1 LGHNA and CDR2 YSLEER. V was shortened by 1 base and J by 6 bases, with 16 bases between the two germline ends. Here the CDR3 reads CASSQGTEGPFNSPLHF. The CDR3 DNA reads TGCGCCAGCAGCCAAGGAACGGAGGGACCGTTTAATTCACCCCTCCACTTT.

The V and J genes are TRBV20-1 and TRBJ1-4; TRBD1 aligns across 7 bases. There are 15 residues in the CDR3. Trimming cost V 1 base and J 11 bases; bases outside gene matches: 13. Germline CDR1 reads DFQATT; CDR2 reads SNEGSKA (reference sequence). The CDR3 region is CSARASGKGAGKLFF. DNA of the CDR3: TGCAGTGCTAGAGCGTCAGGCAAGGGGGCCGGGAAACTGTTTTTT.

This clonotype was counted a few times. The chain couples TRBV6-4 to TRBJ1-1; D gene uncertain. This CDR3 contains 13 residues. The germline V gene encodes CDR1 MRHNA and CDR2 SNTAGT. Trimming shortened V by 3 bases and J by 1 base, and 6 bases separated the two germline ends. The CDR3: CASSERSNTEAFF. DNA for the CDR3: TGTGCCAGCAGTGAACGGTCGAACACTGAAGCTTTCTTT.

This clonotype was found a few times. The genes are TRBV18 and TRBJ1-1; 7 nucleotides agree with TRBD1. Germline assignment: CDR1 KGHSH and CDR2 LQKENI. This CDR3 has 16 residues. J lost 4 bases, V lost 3 bases, and 11 bases had no gene match. In DNA form, the CDR3 reads TGTGCCAGCTCACCTCCGGGACAGAGTGCCTCCACTGAAGCTTTCTTT. Translation: CASSPPGQSASTEAFF.

This clonotype has more than one count but fewer than ten. An end of the junction differs from the germline gene, which may be a read error. This chain connects TRBV7-9 to TRBJ1-3; D gene unclear. Per germline, CDR1 SEHNR and CDR2 FQNEAQ (reference sequence). The CDR3 covers 12 residues. CDR3: CASSLIGGSLNF. In nucleotides, the CDR3 is TGTGCCAGCAGCTTAATAGGAGGCTCGCTGAATTTT.

This clonotype was found many times. V gene TRBV5-4 combines with J gene TRBJ2-4, with 7 bases identical to TRBD1. V was pared by 3 bases and J by 7 bases, with 7 bases of the junction left unmatched. The length of the CDR3 is 14 residues. Germline V lookup: CDR1 SGHNT, CDR2 YYREEE (reference sequence). CDR3 sequence (DNA): TGTGCCAGCAGCTCCCGGGACAGCAACAACATTCAGTACTTC. It codes for CASSSRDSNNIQYF.

This clonotype has just a few counts. The chain couples TRBV20-1 to TRBJ1-1, with 7 bases fitting TRBD1. Germline V gene sequence: CDR1 DFQATT, CDR2 SNEGSKA (reference sequence). The ends lost 3 bases at V and 2 bases at J; junction bases unmatched: 9. This CDR3 spans 15 amino acids. The DNA for the CDR3 is TGCAGTGCTAGCGGAACAGGGGCGTATAACACTGAAGCTTTCTTT. Its protein is CSASGTGAYNTEAFF.

CDR3 DNA: TGTGCCAGCAGTTTGAAGGCAGGGTCCGGGGAGCTGTTTTTT. Translated: CASSLKAGSGELFF. The gene calls are TRBV12-3 or TRBV12-4 and TRBJ2-2; tentative D call: TRBD1 (5 bases). V was trimmed by 3 bases and J by 6 bases, leaving 11 bases between them. The CDR3 loop spans 14 amino acids.

This clonotype was counted many times. J is TRBJ2-1 and V is TRBV6-5, with TRBD2 identical over 8 bases. The CDR3 runs 17 residues. Trimming at V came to 0 bases and at J to 5 bases, leaving 9 bases not matched to a gene. CDR1 and CDR2 (germline): MNHEY, SVGAGI. The CDR3, as DNA: TGTGCCAGCAGTTACTCTTGGAGCGGGGGTTTTAACAATGAGCAGTTCTTC. Residues: CASSYSWSGGFNNEQFF.

This chain uses TRBV6-6 with TRBJ2-1, with D perhaps given as TRBD1 or TRBD2 (5 bases each). V lost 5 bases to trimming and J lost 6 bases, with 11 bases between them. Germline V gene sequence: CDR1 MNHNY, CDR2 SVGAGI (reference sequence). The CDR3 spans 13 residues. CDR3 protein: CASSTRGRNEQFF. DNA for the CDR3: TGTGCCAGCAGTACTAGGGGTCGCAATGAGCAGTTCTTC.

This clonotype was counted only a few times. The rearrangement joins TRBV20-1 to TRBJ2-7; TRBD1 agrees at 9 bases. V lost 6 bases to trimming and J lost 3 bases; unmatched junction nucleotides: 12. The CDR3 sequence is 15 residues long. The V gene's germline CDR1 is DFQATT and CDR2 SNEGSKA (reference sequence). CDR3 coding DNA: TGCAGTGCATATCGGACCGGGACAGGGAACTACGAGCAGTACTTC. Protein product: CSAYRTGTGNYEQYF.

There are a few counts of this clonotype. The rearrangement joins TRBV12-3 or TRBV12-4 to TRBJ2-2; 9 bases are shared with TRBD1. The CDR3 runs to 16 residues. The V segment lost 10 bases and the J segment 1 base; nucleotides outside the gene matches: 10. As DNA, the CDR3 is TGTGCCACTTCGATACCGGGACAGGGGAACACCGGGGAGCTGTTTTTT. It codes for CATSIPGQGNTGELFF.

The chain combines TRBV18 with TRBJ1-2; a weak D match, TRBD1 (5 bases). CDR3 length: 14 amino acids. Germline V gene lookup returns CDR1 KGHSH and CDR2 LQKENI. Between the trimmed V and J ends, which lost 2 bases and 3 bases, there was a span of 10 bases. CDR3 protein: CASSPAGADYGYTF. The CDR3 bases are TGTGCCAGCTCACCAGCCGGGGCGGACTATGGCTACACCTTC.

Ten or more counts support this clonotype. The genes are TRBV29-1 and TRBJ2-3, with 7 nucleotides matching TRBD1. The ends lost 4 bases at V and 1 base at J; junction bases unmatched: 5. Germline V lookup: CDR1 SQVTM, CDR2 ANQGSEA. This CDR3 has 14 amino acids. The CDR3 is CSVVRGQGTDTQYF. CDR3 in DNA: TGCAGCGTTGTGAGGGGGCAGGGCACAGATACGCAGTATTTT.

This clonotype was seen repeatedly, ten times or more. The chain recombines TRBV28 with TRBJ2-4; 9 nucleotides align to TRBD1. Looked up from germline, CDR1 is MDHEN and CDR2 is SYDVKM. With V trimmed by 3 bases and J by 8 bases, 8 bases remained unmatched. The CDR3 covers 15 residues. This CDR3 reads CASSFTGTGSDIQYF. Here the CDR3 DNA reads TGTGCCAGCAGTTTCACTGGGACAGGGTCTGACATTCAGTACTTC. The full variable domain, in which reference TRBV28 and TRBJ2-4 provide the parts outside the CDR3, is DVKVTQSSRYLVKRTGEKVFLECVQDMDHENMFWYRQDPGLGLRLIYFSYDVKMKEKGDIPEGYSVSREKKERFSLILESASTNQTSMYLCASSFTGTGSDIQYFGAGTRLSVL.

V gene TRBV2 combines with J gene TRBJ1-2; D remains unclear. The CDR3 spans 14 residues. Trimming removed 2 bases from V and 4 bases from J, with 11 bases in between. In germline, CDR1 is SNHLY, CDR2 FYNNEI. The CDR3 is CASSERGGSYGYTF. In nucleotides, the CDR3 is TGTGCCAGCAGTGAACGTGGTGGATCCTATGGCTACACCTTC. Full variable domain (missing parts from reference TRBV2 and TRBJ1-2): EPEVTQTPSHQVTQMGQEVILRCVPISNHLYFYWYRQILGQKVEFLVSFYNNEISEKSEIFDDQFSVERPDGSNFTLKIRSTKLEDSAMYFCASSERGGSYGYTFGSGTRLTVV.

This clonotype was seen ten or more times. This rearrangement joins TRBV7-2 to TRBJ2-3; no definite D call. V dropped 5 bases and J dropped 5 bases, with 11 bases sitting between them. The CDR3 totals 13 residues. Germline CDR1 reads SGHTA; CDR2 reads FQGNSA. The CDR3 DNA reads as TGTGCCAGCAGCCCACGAACCCGAGATACGCAGTATTTT. Translating gives CASSPRTRDTQYF.

This clonotype was seen ten or more times. The rearrangement uses TRBV14 and TRBJ1-1; no clear D. The CDR3 runs 15 residues. V was trimmed by 3 bases and J by 1 base, leaving 12 bases between them. Germline-derived CDR1 and CDR2 are SGHDN and FVKESK. This CDR3 reads CASSQGGWGNTEAFF. DNA of the CDR3: TGTGCCAGCAGCCAGGGAGGATGGGGGAACACTGAAGCTTTCTTT. Supplemented by reference TRBV14 and TRBJ1-1, the full variable domain reads EAGVTQFPSHSVIEKGQTVTLRCDPISGHDNLYWYRRVMGKEIKFLLHFVKESKQDESGMPNNRFLAERTGGTYSTLKVQPAELEDSGVYFCASSQGGWGNTEAFFGQGTRLTVV.

This rearrangement joins TRBV12-3 or TRBV12-4 to TRBJ2-4; D is undetermined. This CDR3 is built from 13 residues. V was pared by 2 bases and J by 7 bases, with 9 bases between. The DNA for the CDR3 is TGTGCCAGCAGTTTACGGGCCGGGAACATTCAGTACTTC. Encoded protein: CASSLRAGNIQYF.

In its sample, this clonotype was seen a few times. The gene calls are TRBV29-1 and TRBJ1-4; D uncertain. This CDR3 comprises 13 residues. Trimming pared 1 base from V and 8 bases from J, leaving 11 bases between. Looked up from germline, CDR1 is SQVTM and CDR2 is ANQGSEA. The CDR3 is CSVEVYRGEKLFF. The CDR3 DNA is TGCAGCGTTGAAGTCTACAGAGGGGAAAAACTGTTTTTT.